This entry features one T cell receptor beta chain sequence. The target antigen is unknown. Primers for the PCR totalled 60 Vbeta and 13 Jbeta. Clones were read by immunoSEQ multiplex PCR, and TCRdb kept only the in-frame ones, dropping some. This sample has 120,000 to 150,000 clones, with approximately 80% found just once. The CDR3 length is 15 residues. V shed 6 bases and J 8 bases; nucleotides not matched to a gene: 12. Germline CDR1 LGHNA, CDR2 YNFKEQ. The record originates from a study of cytomegalovirus exposure and HLA in healthy donors. The study, taken as a whole, reports: The study carried out a later analysis of TCR beta sequences. It associated some 17,000 of them with specific HLA alleles at a false discovery rate of 0.05. Later on, an analysis found that several of the most significant clusters appeared to be linked to common viral pathogens, which included parvovirus B19.

The chain is built from TRBV4-2 and TRBJ2-1, with 8 nucleotides matching TRBD1. Sequenced material: PBMCs. This TCR derives from a male donor in good health and CMV-seronegative. The DNA for the CDR3 is TGTGCCAGCAGTTCTTACCGTACAGGGGGAGATGAGCAGTTCTTC. Protein sequence: CASSSYRTGGDEQFF.